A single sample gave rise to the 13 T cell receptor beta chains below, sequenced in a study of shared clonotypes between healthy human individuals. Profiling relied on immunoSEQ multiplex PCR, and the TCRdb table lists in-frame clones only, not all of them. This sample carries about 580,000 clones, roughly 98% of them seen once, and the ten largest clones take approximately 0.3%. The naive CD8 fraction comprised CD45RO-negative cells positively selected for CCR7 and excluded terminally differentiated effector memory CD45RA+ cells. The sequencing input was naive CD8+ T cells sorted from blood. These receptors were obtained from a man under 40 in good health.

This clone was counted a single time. The CDR3 DNA sequence: TGTGCCAGCAGCCAAGCTAGCTCCTATCGCTCCTACGAGCAGTACTTC. Translating it yields CASSQASSYRSYEQYF. This sequence joins TRBV14 and TRBJ2-7; TRBD2 might be the D (5 bases). Germline assignment: CDR1 SGHDN and CDR2 FVKESK. The CDR3 totals 16 residues. The V and J ends lost 1 base and 0 bases respectively, with 13 bases between them.

The CDR3 DNA is TGTGCCAGCAGTTCCGGCAGACAGGGGGCTTACTATGGCTACACCTTC. Amino acids: CASSSGRQGAYYGYTF. V and J are TRBV27 and TRBJ1-2; 10 nucleotides align to TRBD1. Germline assignment: CDR1 MNHEY and CDR2 SMNVEV (reference sequence). The CDR3 spans 16 residues. The ends lost 4 bases at V and 3 bases at J; junction bases unmatched: 8.

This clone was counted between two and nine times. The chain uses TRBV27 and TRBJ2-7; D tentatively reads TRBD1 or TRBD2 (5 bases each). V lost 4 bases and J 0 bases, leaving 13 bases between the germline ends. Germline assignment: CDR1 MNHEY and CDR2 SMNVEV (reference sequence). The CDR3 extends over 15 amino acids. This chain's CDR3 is CASSSKGRSSYEQYF. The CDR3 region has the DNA TGTGCCAGCAGTTCGAAGGGACGGAGCTCCTACGAGCAGTACTTC.

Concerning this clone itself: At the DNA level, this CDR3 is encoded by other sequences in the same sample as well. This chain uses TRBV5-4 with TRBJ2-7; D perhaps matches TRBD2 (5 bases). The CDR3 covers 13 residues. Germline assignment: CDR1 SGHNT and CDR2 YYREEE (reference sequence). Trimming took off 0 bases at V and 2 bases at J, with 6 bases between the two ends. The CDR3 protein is CASSLAGTYEQYF. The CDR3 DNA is TGTGCCAGCAGCTTGGCCGGGACCTACGAGCAGTACTTC.

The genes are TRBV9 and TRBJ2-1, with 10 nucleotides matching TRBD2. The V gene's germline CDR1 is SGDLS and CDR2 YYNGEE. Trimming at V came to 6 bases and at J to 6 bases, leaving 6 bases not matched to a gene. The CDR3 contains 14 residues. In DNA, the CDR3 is TGTGCCAGCACTAGCGGGAGAGTGGGCAATGAGCAGTTCTTC. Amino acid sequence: CASTSGRVGNEQFF.

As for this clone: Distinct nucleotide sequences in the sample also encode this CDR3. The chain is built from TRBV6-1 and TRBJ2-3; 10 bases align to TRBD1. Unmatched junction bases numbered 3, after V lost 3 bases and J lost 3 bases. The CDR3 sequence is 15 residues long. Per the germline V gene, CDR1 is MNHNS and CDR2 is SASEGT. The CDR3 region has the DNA TGTGCCAGCAGTGACTGGACAGGGGGAACAGATACGCAGTATTTT. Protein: CASSDWTGGTDTQYF.

CDR3 in amino acids: CSARGEARGGGELFF. The CDR3 DNA reads TGCAGCGCCCGAGGGGAGGCTCGCGGGGGCGGGGAGCTGTTTTTT. The V call is TRBV29-1, the J call TRBJ2-2, with 7 bases identical to TRBD2. The V segment lost 7 bases and the J segment 7 bases; nucleotides outside the gene matches: 15. Germline CDR1 SQVTM, CDR2 ANQGSEA. This CDR3 spans 15 amino acids.

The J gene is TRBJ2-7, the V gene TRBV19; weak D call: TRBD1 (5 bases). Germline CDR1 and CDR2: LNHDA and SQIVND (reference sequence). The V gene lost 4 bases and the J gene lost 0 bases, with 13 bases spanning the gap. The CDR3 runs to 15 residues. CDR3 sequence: CASSKVRDSSYEQYF. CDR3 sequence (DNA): TGTGCCAGTAGTAAGGTCCGTGACAGCTCCTACGAGCAGTACTTC.

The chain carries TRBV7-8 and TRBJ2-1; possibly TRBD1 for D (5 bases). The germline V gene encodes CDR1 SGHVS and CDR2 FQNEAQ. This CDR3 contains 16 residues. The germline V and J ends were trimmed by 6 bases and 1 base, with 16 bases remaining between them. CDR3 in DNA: TGTGCCAGCAGATTTAGAAGGCAGGGATCCTACAATGAGCAGTTCTTC. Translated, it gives CASRFRRQGSYNEQFF.

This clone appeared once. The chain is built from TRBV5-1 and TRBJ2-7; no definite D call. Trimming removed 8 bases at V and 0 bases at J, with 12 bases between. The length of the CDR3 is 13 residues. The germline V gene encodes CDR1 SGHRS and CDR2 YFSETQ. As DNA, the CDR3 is TGCGCCAGTGCGGTTGCCCTCTCCTACGAGCAGTACTTC. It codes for CASAVALSYEQYF.

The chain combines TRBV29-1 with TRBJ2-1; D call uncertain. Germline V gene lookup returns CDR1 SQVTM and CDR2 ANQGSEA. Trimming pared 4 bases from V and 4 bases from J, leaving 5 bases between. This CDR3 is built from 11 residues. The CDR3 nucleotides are TGCAGCGTTGGCTATTACAATGAGCAGTTCTTC. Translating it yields CSVGYYNEQFF.

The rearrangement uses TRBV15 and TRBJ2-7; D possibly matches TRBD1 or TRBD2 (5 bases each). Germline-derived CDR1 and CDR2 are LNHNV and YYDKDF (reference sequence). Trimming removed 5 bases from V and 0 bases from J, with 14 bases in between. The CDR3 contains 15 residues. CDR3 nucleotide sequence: TGTGCCACCAGCGCAGGGACGGCTAGCTCCTACGAGCAGTACTTC. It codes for CATSAGTASSYEQYF. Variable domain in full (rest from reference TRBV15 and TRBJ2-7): DAMVIQNPRYQVTQFGKPVTLSCSQTLNHNVMYWYQQKSSQAPKLLFHYYDKDFNNEADTPDNFQSRRPNTSFCFLDIRSPGLGDTAMYLCATSAGTASSYEQYFGPGTRLTVT.

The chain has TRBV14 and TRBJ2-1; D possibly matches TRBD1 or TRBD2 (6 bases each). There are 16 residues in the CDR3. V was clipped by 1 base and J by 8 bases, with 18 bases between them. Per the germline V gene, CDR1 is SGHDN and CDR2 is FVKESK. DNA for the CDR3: TGTGCCAGCAGCCAAGGACTAGGGGGTATGCGCTATGAGCAGTTCTTC. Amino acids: CASSQGLGGMRYEQFF.